The present TCR beta chain was sequenced within a study of patients and donors after allogeneic stem cell transplantation. This clonotype was detected many times. One entry per CDR3 protein, called by TCRdb with MiXCR from the RT-PCR reads. The repertoire consists of approximately 410,000 distinct CDR3 sequences, with 15% to 20% occurring once and the leading ten covering 6% to 8%. The receptor was derived from a human donor who was either an allogeneic HSCT recipient or a stem cell or donor lymphocyte infusion donor (not recorded which). It is not recorded whose cells these are; they may come from a transplant donor. What was sequenced was blood, either unsorted or a sorted T cell fraction (not recorded which).

The CDR3 DNA reads as TGTGCCAGCAGTCTATCCAGGGGGGGGACCTACGAGCAGTACTTC. Translating gives CASSLSRGGTYEQYF. J is TRBJ2-7 and V is TRBV12-3 or TRBV12-4; D tentatively reads TRBD1 or TRBD2 (7 bases each). There are 15 residues in the CDR3. V was shortened by 5 bases and J by 2 bases, with 16 bases between the two germline ends.